The rows below give T cell receptor beta chains drawn from one sample of a study of CD8 T cells in ankylosing spondylitis. TCRdb recomputed calls from the 5' RACE reads with MiXCR, one row per CDR3 protein. The repertoire holds 220,000 or so distinct CDR3 sequences, with around 18% as singletons. Sequencing was carried out using blood, either unsorted or a sorted T cell fraction (not recorded which). Every receptor here comes from a male donor with ankylosing spondylitis. Each CDR3 is given with its conserved first and last residue. D genes are given only for firm matches. Clone size appears in some rows only: once, few, many, or a class for an expanded clone.

V: TRBV4-1; D: -; length: 14; size: few; J: TRBJ2-7; CDR3: CASSQVGEAYEQYF; DNA: TGCGCCAGCAGCCAAGTGGGAGAAGCCTACGAGCAGTACTTC
V: TRBV5-1; D: TRBD1; length: 15; size: many; J: TRBJ1-1; CDR3: CASSLETGGASEAFF; DNA: TGCGCCAGCAGCTTGGAGACAGGGGGCGCGTCTGAAGCTTTCTTT
V: TRBV29-1; D: -; length: 11; size: many; J: TRBJ1-1; CDR3: CSVVEVLEAFF; DNA: TGCAGCGTTGTCGAGGTCCTTGAAGCTTTCTTT
V: TRBV9; D: -; length: 16; size: few; J: TRBJ1-2; CDR3: CASSVGKGRRSHGYTF; DNA: TGTGCCAGCAGCGTAGGTAAGGGGCGCAGGTCTCATGGCTACACCTTC
V: TRBV12-3/TRBV12-4; D: -; length: 11; size: -; J: TRBJ2-1; CDR3: CASRTYNEQFF; DNA: TGTGCCAGCAGGACGTACAATGAGCAGTTCTTC
V: TRBV20-1; D: TRBD2; length: 16; size: many; J: TRBJ2-1; CDR3: CSAQHLLAGDYNEQFF; DNA: TGCAGTGCCCAACACCTTCTAGCGGGAGACTACAATGAGCAGTTCTTC
V: TRBV7-9; D: -; length: 15; size: few; J: TRBJ2-1; CDR3: CASSPAMEVYNEQFF; DNA: TGTGCCAGCAGTCCAGCTATGGAGGTTTACAATGAGCAGTTCTTC
V: TRBV20-1; D: -; length: 15; size: few; J: TRBJ1-2; CDR3: CSARVTRELIYGYTF; DNA: TGCAGTGCTAGAGTCACCAGGGAGCTTATCTATGGCTACACCTTC
V: TRBV20-1; D: TRBD2; length: 17; size: few; J: TRBJ2-1; CDR3: CSASHTLAGDSYNEQFF; DNA: TGCAGTGCAAGCCACACCCTAGCGGGGGACTCCTACAATGAGCAGTTCTTC
V: TRBV28; D: TRBD2; length: 18; size: few; J: TRBJ2-7; CDR3: CASSLREMGSGRRCEQYF; DNA: TGTGCCAGCAGTTTGAGGGAAATGGGGAGCGGGAGACGATGCGAGCAGTACTTC
V: TRBV13; D: -; length: 15; size: few; J: TRBJ1-3; CDR3: CASSSDSNSGNTIYF; DNA: TGTGCCAGCAGCAGCGACAGTAACTCTGGAAACACCATATATTTT
V: TRBV27; D: TRBD2; length: 16; size: -; J: TRBJ2-1; CDR3: CASSSHLAGGPGEQFF; DNA: TGTGCCAGCAGTTCACATTTAGCGGGGGGGCCGGGTGAGCAGTTCTTC
V: TRBV14; D: -; length: 13; size: -; J: TRBJ2-7; CDR3: CASSRVITYEQYF; DNA: TGTGCCAGCAGCCGGGTCATAACCTACGAGCAGTACTTC
V: TRBV12-3/TRBV12-4; D: TRBD2; length: 13; size: -; J: TRBJ2-3; CDR3: CASSLAGGDTQYF; DNA: TGTGCCAGCAGTCTAGCGGGCGGGGATACGCAGTATTTT
V: TRBV2; D: -; length: 15; size: -; J: TRBJ2-1; CDR3: CASSETPRSYNEQFF; DNA: TGTGCCAGCAGTGAAACCCCTAGGTCCTACAATGAGCAGTTCTTC
V: TRBV7-9; D: TRBD1; length: 15; size: -; J: TRBJ2-1; CDR3: CASSYIPGQGTEQFF; DNA: TGTGCCAGCAGCTATATTCCGGGACAGGGGACCGAGCAGTTCTTC
V: TRBV5-1; D: TRBD1; length: 14; size: few; J: TRBJ1-2; CDR3: CASSFTGAAYGYTF; DNA: TGCGCCAGCAGCTTCACAGGGGCGGCCTATGGCTACACCTTC
V: TRBV28; D: -; length: 16; size: few; J: TRBJ2-3; CDR3: CASSFMGPTAGDTQYF; DNA: TGTGCCAGCAGTTTTATGGGACCGACCGCCGGGGATACGCAGTATTTT
V: TRBV7-9; D: -; length: 16; size: few; J: TRBJ2-2; CDR3: CASSFGTQRDTGELFF; DNA: TGTGCCAGCAGCTTCGGTACTCAAAGGGACACCGGGGAGCTGTTTTTT
V: TRBV7-9; D: -; length: 14; size: -; J: TRBJ2-7; CDR3: CASSLSLQSYEQYF; DNA: TGTGCCAGCAGCTTAAGCTTGCAGTCCTACGAGCAGTACTTC
V: TRBV6-5; D: -; length: 14; size: few; J: TRBJ1-4; CDR3: CASSSERRGEKLFF; DNA: TGTGCCAGCAGTTCAGAGAGGAGGGGGGAAAAACTGTTTTTT
V: TRBV7-6; D: TRBD2; length: 15; size: many; J: TRBJ2-2; CDR3: CASSLGTSGTGELFF; DNA: TGTGCCAGCAGCTTAGGGACTAGCGGGACCGGGGAGCTGTTTTTT
V: TRBV25-1; D: -; length: 14; size: -; J: TRBJ2-5; CDR3: CASSEQGYQETQYF; DNA: TGTGCCAGCAGTGAACAGGGATATCAAGAGACCCAGTACTTC
V: TRBV7-8; D: TRBD1; length: 14; size: -; J: TRBJ2-1; CDR3: CASSLPGGHNEQFF; DNA: TGTGCCAGCAGCTTACCAGGGGGACACAATGAGCAGTTCTTC
V: TRBV27; D: TRBD1; length: 16; size: -; J: TRBJ2-3; CDR3: CASTFIGTENTDTQYF; DNA: TGTGCCAGCACCTTTATTGGGACAGAGAACACAGATACGCAGTATTTT
V: TRBV5-1; D: TRBD2; length: 15; size: many; J: TRBJ2-3; CDR3: CASSTAGLAVDTQYF; DNA: TGCGCCAGCAGCACCGCTGGACTAGCCGTGGATACGCAGTATTTT
V: TRBV4-2; D: TRBD1; length: 15; size: few; J: TRBJ2-7; CDR3: CASSQGLGQGNEQYF; DNA: TGTGCCAGCAGCCAGGGTCTGGGACAGGGGAACGAGCAGTACTTC
V: TRBV6-1; D: -; length: 17; size: -; J: TRBJ2-3; CDR3: CASRPIGPDVEADTQYF; DNA: TGTGCCAGCAGACCAATTGGACCAGATGTAGAGGCAGATACGCAGTATTTT
V: TRBV6-1; D: TRBD2; length: 15; size: -; J: TRBJ2-3; CDR3: CASSQVAGGADTQYF; DNA: TGTGCCAGCAGCCAGGTAGCGGGGGGCGCAGATACGCAGTATTTT
V: TRBV20-1; D: TRBD1; length: 13; size: -; J: TRBJ1-1; CDR3: CSAPGQGATEAFF; DNA: TGCAGTGCCCCCGGACAGGGGGCCACTGAAGCTTTCTTT
V: TRBV29-1; D: -; length: 14; size: few; J: TRBJ2-1; CDR3: CSVDGQWDYNEQFF; DNA: TGCAGCGTTGATGGACAGTGGGACTACAATGAGCAGTTCTTC